This TCR beta chain was captured in a study of technical replicates of blood from a few donors. This CDR3 region has 15 residues. Germline loops: CDR1 LNHDA, CDR2 SQIVND (reference sequence). Trimming at V came to 7 bases and at J to 4 bases, leaving 11 bases not matched to a gene. Assay: immunoSEQ multiplex PCR; the TCRdb copy retains only in-frame clones and omits some. The table has over 80,000 clones, roughly 96% seen once. This sequence originates from a human donor in good health. The chain has TRBV19 and TRBJ1-2; 8 positions agree with TRBD1. Sequencing used T cells isolated from PBMCs. The CDR3 region is CASTSRGTGTYGYTF. In DNA, the CDR3 is TGTGCCAGTACCTCAAGGGGGACAGGAACCTATGGCTACACCTTC.